Following are 17 T cell receptor beta chains from one sample sequenced in a study of control samples from healthy donors and cancer patients. Clones were sequenced by immunoSEQ multiplex PCR, and TCRdb holds only the in-frame ones, with some missing. The sample holds about 51,000 clones, roughly 90% seen once. Source material: PBMCs. These receptors were taken from a man in his forties or fifties with head and neck cancer.

DNA of the CDR3: TGTGCCAGCAGTCCTGAGGGTACCTATGGCTACACCTTC. It translates to CASSPEGTYGYTF. V usage is TRBV6-5 and J usage is TRBJ1-2; D is uncertain. The CDR3 sequence is 13 residues long. Deletions cut 5 bases from V and 4 bases from J, with 11 bases between. From germline, CDR1 is MNHEY and CDR2 SVGAGI.

V gene TRBV4-1 combines with J gene TRBJ2-1, with unresolved D. V lost 3 bases and J 0 bases, leaving 9 bases between the germline ends. The CDR3 runs to 15 residues. The germline gives CDR1 MGHRA, CDR2 YSYEKL. CDR3 nucleotide sequence: TGCGCCAGCAGCCATGCACAAAGCTCCTACAATGAGCAGTTCTTC. It yields the protein CASSHAQSSYNEQFF.

This chain connects TRBV11-3 to TRBJ1-1; no clear D. The CDR3 has 13 amino acids. Trimming shortened V by 5 bases and J by 2 bases, and 9 bases separated the two germline ends. Germline V CDR1 and CDR2: SGHNT, YENEEA. Written as DNA, the CDR3 is TGTGCCAGCAGCCGCCACAGCAACACTGAAGCTTTCTTT. Translating gives CASSRHSNTEAFF.

The rearrangement joins TRBV6-5 to TRBJ2-1, with 8 bases matching TRBD1. The CDR3 is 14 amino acids. Germline V gives CDR1 MNHEY, CDR2 SVGAGI. Trimming at V came to 4 bases and at J to 6 bases, leaving 5 bases not matched to a gene. The CDR3 loop reads CASSLRTGSNEQFF. In DNA, the CDR3 is TGTGCCAGCAGTTTACGGACAGGGAGCAATGAGCAGTTCTTC.

The chain has TRBV28 and TRBJ1-2; 9 bases are a match to TRBD1. V trimming: 3 bases; J trimming: 0 bases; junction bases outside the gene matches: 2. This CDR3 has 15 residues. Germline V gives CDR1 MDHEN, CDR2 SYDVKM. The CDR3 protein is CASSFNRGPNYGYTF. DNA for the CDR3: TGTGCCAGCAGTTTCAACAGGGGGCCTAACTATGGCTACACCTTC.

The chain is built from TRBV28 and TRBJ2-3; 11 nucleotides agree with TRBD2. V dropped 3 bases and J dropped 0; count of bases not matched to a gene: 20. The CDR3 covers 22 residues. Looked up from germline, CDR1 is MDHEN and CDR2 is SYDVKM. The CDR3 loop reads CASSFHLPGLAENIPSTDTQYF. The CDR3, as DNA: TGTGCCAGCAGTTTCCATCTCCCGGGACTAGCGGAGAATATTCCTAGCACAGATACGCAGTATTTT.

The chain is built from TRBV27 and TRBJ1-6; perhaps TRBD1 as D (5 bases). V was pared by 8 bases and J by 5 bases, with 22 bases between. The CDR3 length is 17 residues. The V gene's germline CDR1 is MNHEY and CDR2 SMNVEV (reference sequence). CDR3 nucleotide sequence: TGTGCCAGCCGACTAGACTTGGGGCGGACGAATAATTCACCCCTCCACTTT. As protein: CASRLDLGRTNNSPLHF.

The chain has TRBV12-3 or TRBV12-4 and TRBJ2-5; D remains unclear. The CDR3 loop spans 12 amino acids. V lost 2 bases to trimming and J lost 4 bases, with 5 bases between them. The CDR3 DNA sequence: TGTGCCAGCAGTTTATCTCGAGAGACCCAGTACTTC. Encoded protein: CASSLSRETQYF.

The chain carries TRBV9 and TRBJ2-3; 9 positions match TRBD1. Trimming removed 3 bases from V and 6 bases from J; junction bases left unmatched: 8. The CDR3 covers 15 residues. Germline V gene data show CDR1 as SGDLS and CDR2 as YYNGEE. The CDR3 sequence: CASSGGTGNSDTQYF. CDR3 nucleotide sequence: TGTGCCAGCAGCGGAGGGACAGGGAATAGTGATACGCAGTATTTT.

The V gene is TRBV27, the J gene TRBJ2-3, with D possibly TRBD1 on 5 matching bases. CDR1 is MNHEY, CDR2 SMNVEV, per germline (reference sequence). CDR3 size: 16 residues. V lost 4 bases to trimming and J lost 0 bases, with 14 bases between them. The CDR3 nucleotides read TGTGCCAGCAGTTACACAGGATCGACTAGCACAGATACGCAGTATTTT. Translation gives CASSYTGSTSTDTQYF.

The chain uses TRBV2 and TRBJ1-1; no definite D call. Germline loops: CDR1 SNHLY, CDR2 FYNNEI. Trimming took 7 bases from V and 1 from J, leaving 7 bases between them. CDR3 length: 12 amino acids. CDR3 in DNA: TGTGCCAGCAAGTCGAGGAACACTGAAGCTTTCTTT. Amino acids: CASKSRNTEAFF. Together with reference TRBV2 and TRBJ1-1, the CDR3 gives the full variable domain: EPEVTQTPSHQVTQMGQEVILRCVPISNHLYFYWYRQILGQKVEFLVSFYNNEISEKSEIFDDQFSVERPDGSNFTLKIRSTKLEDSAMYFCASKSRNTEAFFGQGTRLTVV.

This chain uses TRBV7-2 with TRBJ2-1, with TRBD2 matching over 13 bases. Germline assignment: CDR1 SGHTA and CDR2 FQGNSA. The V gene end was trimmed by 8 bases and the J gene end by 6 bases; junction bases not matched to a gene: 16. This CDR3 is built from 18 residues. CDR3 nucleotide sequence: TGTGCCAGCGGAGCCCCAACTAGCGGGGGGGCCAATTCCAATGAGCAGTTCTTC. Protein sequence: CASGAPTSGGANSNEQFF.

The rearrangement links TRBV7-6 to TRBJ2-1, with 7 bases fitting TRBD2. V lost 6 bases, J lost 8 bases, and 16 bases stayed unmatched. Germline CDR1 reads SGHVS; CDR2 reads FNYEAQ. The CDR3 length is 16 residues. This CDR3 reads CASRDVGAGERDEQFF. Written as DNA, the CDR3 is TGTGCCAGCAGGGACGTCGGCGCGGGAGAACGGGATGAGCAGTTCTTC.

This sequence joins TRBV7-2 and TRBJ2-3; D possibly corresponds to TRBD1 (5 bases). Trimming removed 1 base at V and 9 bases at J, with 17 bases between. The CDR3 totals 15 residues. The germline V gene has CDR1 SGHTA and CDR2 FQGNSA. CDR3 sequence reads: CASSLDHGAEGTQYF. The CDR3 nucleotides read TGTGCCAGCAGCTTAGACCATGGGGCTGAAGGGACGCAGTATTTT.

This clone was seen once. V and J are TRBV7-2 and TRBJ2-6; 8 bases fit TRBD1. The CDR3 is 18 amino acids. The V gene's germline CDR1 is SGHTA and CDR2 FQGNSA. The V and J ends lost 5 bases and 2 bases, in that order; junction bases with no gene match: 11. Here the CDR3 reads CASSARTGPFTGANVLTF. The CDR3 nucleotides read TGTGCCAGCAGCGCCCGGACAGGGCCATTTACTGGGGCCAACGTCCTGACTTTC.

CDR3 protein: CAWEAGGPYNEQFF. The DNA of the CDR3 is TGTGCCTGGGAGGCGGGAGGCCCCTACAATGAGCAGTTCTTC. The chain links TRBV24-1 to TRBJ2-1; 8 bases agree with TRBD2. V trimming: 12 bases; J trimming: 2 bases; junction bases outside the gene matches: 8. This CDR3 region has 14 residues. Germline assignment: CDR1 KGHDR and CDR2 SFDVKD.

The genes are TRBV5-5 and TRBJ2-3; 8 positions agree with TRBD2. J lost 4 bases, V lost 3 bases, and 4 bases had no gene match. This CDR3 is built from 14 residues. Germline V gene lookup returns CDR1 SGHKS and CDR2 YYEKEE (reference sequence). The CDR3: CASSSSGRSDTQYF. In DNA, the CDR3 is TGTGCCAGCAGCTCTAGCGGGCGCTCAGATACGCAGTATTTT.